The 17 T cell receptor beta chains presented below share a single source sample, sequenced in a study of T cell responses to AZD1222 COVID-19 vaccine. Libraries were prepared by immunoSEQ multiplex PCR; TCRdb keeps only in-frame clonotypes and omits some of them. The sample carries around 120,000 clones, roughly nine tenths recorded once. The sequencing here drew on peripheral blood, taken on day 0 of AZD1222 vaccination. Receptor source: an adult in good health.

This clone has only one observation. This chain uses TRBV24-1 with TRBJ1-1, with D perhaps matching TRBD1 (6 bases). V was cut by 4 bases and J by 11 bases, with 19 bases left in between. The CDR3 has 14 amino acids. Germline assignment: CDR1 KGHDR and CDR2 SFDVKD. CDR3 in amino acids: CATSDPSALGAAFF. The CDR3 nucleotides read TGTGCCACCAGTGACCCCTCGGCCCTGGGGGCGGCTTTCTTT.

This chain links TRBV5-6 with TRBJ1-1; the D is unclear. This CDR3 spans 12 amino acids. Germline V gene sequence: CDR1 SGHDT, CDR2 YYEEEE. Trimming left V 4 bases short and J 4 bases short, with 8 bases between. Here the CDR3 DNA reads TGTGCCAGCAGCAACGGGTTCACTGAAGCTTTCTTT. Translated, it gives CASSNGFTEAFF.

The chain couples TRBV6-2 or TRBV6-3 to TRBJ1-5; D call uncertain. This CDR3 is built from 16 residues. Germline loops: CDR1 MNHEY, CDR2 SVGEGT. V lost 0 bases and J lost 3, with 12 bases in between. The CDR3 region has the DNA TGTGCCAGCAGTTACTCTTCGACCGGGTACAATCAGCCCCAGCATTTT. It specifies CASSYSSTGYNQPQHF.

The chain links TRBV19 to TRBJ2-3; 8 bases fit TRBD2. In germline, CDR1 is LNHDA, CDR2 SQIVND (reference sequence). V was pared by 3 bases and J by 9 bases, with 2 bases of the junction left unmatched. The CDR3 length is 12 residues. The CDR3 nucleotides read TGTGCCAGTAGTATGAGCGGGAGAACGCAGTATTTT. Translation: CASSMSGRTQYF.

The chain carries TRBV6-5 and TRBJ2-7; unclear D gene. Germline V gene data show CDR1 as MNHEY and CDR2 as SVGAGI. The CDR3 runs to 12 residues. V was cut by 2 bases and J by 6 bases, with 8 bases left in between. CDR3 sequence (DNA): TGTGCCAGCAGTTACCCGCAAGGCGAGCAGTACTTC. It codes for CASSYPQGEQYF.

CDR3 DNA: TGTGCCAGCAGTTACACGCGGGATTCGAATGAGCAGTTCTTC. Encoded protein: CASSYTRDSNEQFF. This chain connects TRBV6-6 to TRBJ2-1, with D perhaps TRBD2 (6 bases). Trimming pared 2 bases from V and 7 bases from J, leaving 12 bases between. The CDR3 has 14 residues. Germline V gene lookup returns CDR1 MNHNY and CDR2 SVGAGI (reference sequence).

This chain links TRBV5-4 with TRBJ1-1, with 9 nucleotides matching TRBD1. V was pared by 4 bases and J by 0 bases, with 4 bases of the junction left unmatched. Germline V CDR1 and CDR2: SGHNT, YYREEE (reference sequence). The CDR3 runs 15 residues. The CDR3 here is CASSEGQGLNTEAFF. In nucleotides, the CDR3 is TGTGCCAGCAGCGAGGGACAGGGACTGAACACTGAAGCTTTCTTT.

This rearrangement joins TRBV6-4 to TRBJ1-5; no reliable D call. Germline V CDR1 and CDR2: MRHNA, SNTAGT. V was shortened by 5 bases and J by 0 bases, with 14 bases between the two germline ends. The CDR3 totals 16 residues. DNA for the CDR3: TGTGCCAGCAGTCAACGGGAGTATTATAGCAATCAGCCCCAGCATTTT. It encodes CASSQREYYSNQPQHF.

The chain carries TRBV5-4 and TRBJ1-1; no definite D call. The CDR3 contains 11 residues. V lost 3 bases and J 11 bases, leaving 11 bases between the germline ends. Germline-derived CDR1 and CDR2 are SGHNT and YYREEE (reference sequence). CDR3 nucleotide sequence: TGTGCCAGCAGCTCAGGAGGAGAGGCTTTCTTT. It yields the protein CASSSGGEAFF.

This chain uses TRBV10-3 with TRBJ1-1; 8 positions agree with TRBD1. V lost 6 bases and J lost 4; bases outside the gene matches: 4. Germline lookup yields CDR1 ENHRY and CDR2 SYGVKD. This CDR3 contains 13 residues. The CDR3 loop is CAISGRGPTEAFF. The CDR3 DNA follows: TGTGCCATCAGCGGCAGGGGGCCCACTGAAGCTTTCTTT.

This chain connects TRBV4-3 to TRBJ2-2, with D unresolved. Per the germline V gene, CDR1 is LGHNA and CDR2 is YSLEER. The CDR3 sequence is 14 residues long. V lost 3 bases and J lost 1, with 6 bases in between. Here the CDR3 DNA reads TGCGCCAGCAGCCAGCGCCGGAACACCGGGGAGCTGTTTTTT. Translated: CASSQRRNTGELFF.

This clone was seen a handful of times. The CDR3: CASSQVARADYGYTF. The CDR3 nucleotides read TGCGCCAGCAGCCAAGTAGCTAGGGCGGACTATGGCTACACCTTC. V is TRBV4-1 and J is TRBJ1-2; D is unresolved. The CDR3 runs 15 residues. The ends were cut back, 1 base at V and 3 bases at J, with 12 bases in the middle. Germline CDR1 reads MGHRA; CDR2 reads YSYEKL.

The chain combines TRBV10-3 with TRBJ2-7; maybe TRBD2 (5 bases). The germline CDR1 and CDR2 sequences are ENHRY and SYGVKD. Trimming left V 3 bases short and J 7 bases short, with 16 bases between. CDR3 size: 14 residues. The CDR3 DNA reads as TGTGCCATCAGTGACCCGGACTTGCGACGGGAGCAGTACTTC. Translated, it gives CAISDPDLRREQYF.

The chain recombines TRBV5-6 with TRBJ2-2, with D perhaps given as TRBD1 or TRBD2 (5 bases each). Germline lookup yields CDR1 SGHDT and CDR2 YYEEEE. The CDR3 extends over 15 amino acids. V was clipped by 4 bases and J by 1 base, with 11 bases between them. The DNA of the CDR3 is TGTGCCAGCAGCCTCGGGACCGTGAACACCGGGGAGCTGTTTTTT. Translation gives CASSLGTVNTGELFF.

The chain combines TRBV7-8 with TRBJ1-3; possibly TRBD1 for D (6 bases). CDR3 length: 15 residues. V lost 3 bases and J lost 2, with 11 bases in between. Germline CDR1 and CDR2: SGHVS and FQNEAQ. CDR3 region: CASSFRGGAGNTIYF. The DNA for the CDR3 is TGTGCCAGCAGCTTCAGGGGCGGAGCTGGAAACACCATATATTTT.

The chain combines TRBV30 with TRBJ2-5; perhaps D is TRBD1 or TRBD2 (5 bases each). Trimming stripped 5 bases from V and 4 bases from J, with 8 bases between. Germline V lookup: CDR1 GTSNPN, CDR2 SVGIG (reference sequence). This CDR3 spans 11 amino acids. CDR3 nucleotides: TGTGCCTGGGAGAGGGGAGAGACCCAGTACTTC. Its protein product is CAWERGETQYF.

V is TRBV6-2 or TRBV6-3 and J is TRBJ1-2; D remains unclear. This CDR3 is built from 16 residues. Per the germline V gene, CDR1 is MNHEY and CDR2 is SVGEGT. V lost 7 bases, J lost 0 bases, and 18 bases lay in between. DNA for the CDR3: TGTGCCAGCACCCCAAGGCCGGGATTCTCTAACTATGGCTACACCTTC. This encodes CASTPRPGFSNYGYTF.